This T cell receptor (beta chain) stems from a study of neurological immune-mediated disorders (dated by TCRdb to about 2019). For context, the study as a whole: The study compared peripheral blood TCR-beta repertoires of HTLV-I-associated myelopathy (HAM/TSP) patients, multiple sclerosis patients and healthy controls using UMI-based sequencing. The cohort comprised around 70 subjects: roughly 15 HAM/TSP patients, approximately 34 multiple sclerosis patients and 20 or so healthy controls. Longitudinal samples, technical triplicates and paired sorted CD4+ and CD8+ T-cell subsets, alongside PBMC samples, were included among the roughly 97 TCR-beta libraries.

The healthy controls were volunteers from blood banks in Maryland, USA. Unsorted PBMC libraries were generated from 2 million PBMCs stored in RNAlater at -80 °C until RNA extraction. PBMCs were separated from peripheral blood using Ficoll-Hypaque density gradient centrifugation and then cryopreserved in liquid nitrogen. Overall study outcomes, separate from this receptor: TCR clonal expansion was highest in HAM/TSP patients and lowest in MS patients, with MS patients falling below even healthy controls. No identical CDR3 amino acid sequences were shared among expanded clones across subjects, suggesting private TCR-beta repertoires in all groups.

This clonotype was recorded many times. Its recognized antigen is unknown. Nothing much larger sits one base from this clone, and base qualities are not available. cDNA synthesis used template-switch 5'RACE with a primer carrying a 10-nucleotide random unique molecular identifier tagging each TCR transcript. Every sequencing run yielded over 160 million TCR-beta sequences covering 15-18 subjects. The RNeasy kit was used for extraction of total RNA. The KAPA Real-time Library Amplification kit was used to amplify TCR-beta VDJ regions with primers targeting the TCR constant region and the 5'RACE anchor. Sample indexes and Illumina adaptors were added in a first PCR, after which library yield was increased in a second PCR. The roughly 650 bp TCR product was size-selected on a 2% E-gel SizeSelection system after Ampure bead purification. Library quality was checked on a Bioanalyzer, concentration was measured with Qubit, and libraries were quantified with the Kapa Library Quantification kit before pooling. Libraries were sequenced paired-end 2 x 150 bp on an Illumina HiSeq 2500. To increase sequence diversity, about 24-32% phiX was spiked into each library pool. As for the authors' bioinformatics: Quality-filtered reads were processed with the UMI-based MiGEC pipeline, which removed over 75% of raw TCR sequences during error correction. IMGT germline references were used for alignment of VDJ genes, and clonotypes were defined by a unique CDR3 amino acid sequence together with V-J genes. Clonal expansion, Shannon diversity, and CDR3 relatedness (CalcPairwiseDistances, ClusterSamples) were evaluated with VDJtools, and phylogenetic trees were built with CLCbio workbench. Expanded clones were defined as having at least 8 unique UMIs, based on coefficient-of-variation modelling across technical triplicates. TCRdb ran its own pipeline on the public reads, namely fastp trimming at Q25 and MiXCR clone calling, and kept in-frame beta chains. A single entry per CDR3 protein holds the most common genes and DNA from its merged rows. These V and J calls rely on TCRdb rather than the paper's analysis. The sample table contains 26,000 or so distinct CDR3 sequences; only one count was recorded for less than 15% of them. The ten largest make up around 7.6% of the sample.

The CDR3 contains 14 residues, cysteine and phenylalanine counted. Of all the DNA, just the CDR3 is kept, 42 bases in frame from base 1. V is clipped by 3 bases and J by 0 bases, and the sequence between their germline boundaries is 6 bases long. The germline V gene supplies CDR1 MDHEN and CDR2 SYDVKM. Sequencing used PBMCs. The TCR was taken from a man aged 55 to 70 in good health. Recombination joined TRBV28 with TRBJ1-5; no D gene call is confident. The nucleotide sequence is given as TGTGCCAGCAGTTTCATTAATAGCAATCAGCCCCAGCATTTT. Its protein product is CASSFINSNQPQHF.